This T cell receptor beta chain was observed in a study of OX40 agonist ivuxolimab in advanced cancers. Generated by immunoSEQ multiplex PCR, the TCRdb table keeps only in-frame clones and is missing some. This repertoire shows some 95,000 clones, about 85% found once; its top ten account for around 0.82%. In this sample, this clone turned up a few times. Different DNA sequences within this sample yield the same CDR3. The CDR3 spans 10 residues. The germline V gene encodes CDR1 SQVTM and CDR2 ANQGSEA. V was shortened by 6 bases and J by 2 bases, with 4 bases between the two germline ends. The TCR comes from an adult with an advanced solid tumor such as melanoma, head and neck, liver or kidney cancer. The sequencing used CD4+ or CD8+ T cells sorted from blood, collected in a trial of the OX40 agonist ivuxolimab. The chain links TRBV29-1 to TRBJ1-1; unclear D gene. CDR3 protein: CSVGNTEAFF. The CDR3 nucleotides are TGCAGCGTGGGTAACACTGAAGCTTTCTTT.